This T cell receptor (beta chain) comes out of a study of blood T cell repertoires in COVID-19. Across the whole study: Samples taken during acute and convalescent COVID-19 were collected in the United States, Italy and Spain.

Germline-derived CDR1 and CDR2 are LNHDA and SQIVND (reference sequence). The V and J ends lost 4 bases and 5 bases, in that order; junction bases with no gene match: 8. The CDR3 is 15 residues long. Original analysis: Nucleated cell number was recorded as an estimate derived from reference gene primer amplification. Assay: immunoSEQ multiplex PCR; the TCRdb copy retains only in-frame clones and omits some. That table furnishes V, J and clone size, whereas the DNA furnished D and trimming. Of some 320,000 clones in the sample, approximately 89% were seen once. This clone was detected only once. The TCR was taken from a woman aged 25-40 years who had recovered from COVID-19. The sequenced sample was peripheral blood. This chain connects TRBV19 to TRBJ1-1; 9 bases match TRBD1. CDR3 in amino acids: CASSNRQGGGTEAFF. The CDR3 DNA sequence: TGTGCCAGTAGTAACCGACAGGGGGGAGGAACTGAAGCTTTCTTT.